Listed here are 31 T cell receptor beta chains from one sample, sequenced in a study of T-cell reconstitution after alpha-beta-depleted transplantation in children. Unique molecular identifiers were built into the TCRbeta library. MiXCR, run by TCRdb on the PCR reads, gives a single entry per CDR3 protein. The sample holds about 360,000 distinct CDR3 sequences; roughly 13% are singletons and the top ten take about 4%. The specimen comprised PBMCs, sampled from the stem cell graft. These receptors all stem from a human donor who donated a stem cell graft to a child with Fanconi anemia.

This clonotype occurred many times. CDR3 in amino acids: CASSVGVAGGQETQYF. The CDR3 nucleotides are TGTGCCAGCAGCGTAGGAGTAGCGGGGGGTCAAGAGACCCAGTACTTC. The genes are TRBV9 and TRBJ2-5; 10 bases match TRBD2. The CDR3 spans 16 residues. V was clipped by 0 bases and J by 2 bases; unmatched bases: 4. Per germline, CDR1 SGDLS and CDR2 YYNGEE.

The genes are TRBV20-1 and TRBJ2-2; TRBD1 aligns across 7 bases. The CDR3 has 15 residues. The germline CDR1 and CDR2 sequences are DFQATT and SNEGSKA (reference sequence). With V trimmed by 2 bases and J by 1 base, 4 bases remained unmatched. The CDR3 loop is CSARPGTVNTGELFF. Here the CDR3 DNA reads TGCAGTGCTAGACCCGGGACAGTGAACACCGGGGAGCTGTTTTTT.

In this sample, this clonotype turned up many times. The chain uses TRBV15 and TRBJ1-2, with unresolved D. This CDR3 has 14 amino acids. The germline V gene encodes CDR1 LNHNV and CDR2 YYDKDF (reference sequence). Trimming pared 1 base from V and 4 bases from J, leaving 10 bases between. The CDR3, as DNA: TGTGCCACCAGCAGAGGAGGACTCGGCTATGGCTACACCTTC. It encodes CATSRGGLGYGYTF.

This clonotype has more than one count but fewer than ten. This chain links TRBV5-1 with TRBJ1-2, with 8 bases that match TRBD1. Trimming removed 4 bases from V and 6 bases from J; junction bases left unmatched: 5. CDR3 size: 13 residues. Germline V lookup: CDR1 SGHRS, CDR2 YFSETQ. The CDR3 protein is CASSHGTGDGYTF. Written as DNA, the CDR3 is TGCGCCAGCAGCCATGGGACAGGTGATGGCTACACCTTC.

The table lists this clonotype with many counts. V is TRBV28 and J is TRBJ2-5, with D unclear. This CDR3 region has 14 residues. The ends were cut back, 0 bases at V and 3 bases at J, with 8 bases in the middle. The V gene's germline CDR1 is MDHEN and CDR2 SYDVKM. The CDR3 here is CASSLWDGEETQYF. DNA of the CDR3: TGTGCCAGCAGTTTATGGGACGGCGAAGAGACCCAGTACTTC.

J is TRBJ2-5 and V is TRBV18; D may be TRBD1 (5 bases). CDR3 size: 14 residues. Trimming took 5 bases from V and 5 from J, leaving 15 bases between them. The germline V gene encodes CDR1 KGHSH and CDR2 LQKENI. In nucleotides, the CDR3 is TGTGCCAGCTCAGCCAGGGTGTATGACGAGACCCAGTACTTC. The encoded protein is CASSARVYDETQYF.

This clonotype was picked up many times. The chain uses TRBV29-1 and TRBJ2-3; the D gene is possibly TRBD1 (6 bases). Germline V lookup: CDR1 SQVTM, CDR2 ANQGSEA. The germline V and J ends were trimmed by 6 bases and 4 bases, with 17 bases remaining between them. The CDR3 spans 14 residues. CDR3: CSVSGQTVADTQYF. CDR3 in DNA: TGCAGCGTCTCGGGACAAACAGTTGCAGATACGCAGTATTTT.

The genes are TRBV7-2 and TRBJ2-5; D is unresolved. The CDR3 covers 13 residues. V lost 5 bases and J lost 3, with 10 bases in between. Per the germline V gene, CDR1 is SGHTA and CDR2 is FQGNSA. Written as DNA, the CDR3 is TGTGCCAGCAGCCCTCGCCCCAAAGAGACCCAGTACTTC. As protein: CASSPRPKETQYF.

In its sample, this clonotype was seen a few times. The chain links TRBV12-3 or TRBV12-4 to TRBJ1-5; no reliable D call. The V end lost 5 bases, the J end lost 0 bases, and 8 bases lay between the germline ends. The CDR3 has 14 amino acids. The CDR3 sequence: CASSAVNSNQPQHF. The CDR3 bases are TGTGCCAGCAGTGCCGTGAATAGCAATCAGCCCCAGCATTTT.

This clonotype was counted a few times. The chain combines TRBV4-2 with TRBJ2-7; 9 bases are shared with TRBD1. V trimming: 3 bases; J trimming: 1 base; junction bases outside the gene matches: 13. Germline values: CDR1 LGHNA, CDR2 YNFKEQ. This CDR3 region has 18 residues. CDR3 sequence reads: CASSQSSGTGTSSYEQYF. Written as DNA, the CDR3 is TGTGCCAGCAGCCAGTCCAGCGGGACAGGGACTTCTTCCTACGAGCAGTACTTC.

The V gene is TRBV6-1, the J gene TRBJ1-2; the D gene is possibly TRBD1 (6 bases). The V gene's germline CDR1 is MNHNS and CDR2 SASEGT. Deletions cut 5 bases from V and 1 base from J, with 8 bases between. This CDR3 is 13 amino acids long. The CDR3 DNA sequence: TGTGCCAGCAGTATGGACAGTAACTATGGCTACACCTTC. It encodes CASSMDSNYGYTF.

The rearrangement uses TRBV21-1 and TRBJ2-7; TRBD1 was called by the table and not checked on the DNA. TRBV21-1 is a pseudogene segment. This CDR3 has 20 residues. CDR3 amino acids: CASSKKELEGGTDDPYEQYF. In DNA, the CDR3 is TGTGCCAGCAGCAAAAAGGAATTGGAGGGGGGCACAGACGACCCTTACGAGCAGTACTTC.

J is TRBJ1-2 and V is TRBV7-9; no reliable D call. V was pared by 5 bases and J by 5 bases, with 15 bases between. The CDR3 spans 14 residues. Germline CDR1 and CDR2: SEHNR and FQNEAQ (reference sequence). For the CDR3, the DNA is TGTGCCAGCAGCCTTGCCACAGAAAGATATGGCTACACCTTC. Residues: CASSLATERYGYTF. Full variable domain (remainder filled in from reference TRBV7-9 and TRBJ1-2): DTGVSQNPRHKITKRGQNVTFRCDPISEHNRLYWYRQTLGQGPEFLTYFQNEAQLEKSRLLSDRFSAERPKGSFSTLEIQRTEQGDSAMYLCASSLATERYGYTFGSGTRLTVV.

This CDR3 is CASAPGGPGNTIYF. In DNA, the CDR3 is TGTGCCAGTGCACCGGGAGGTCCTGGAAACACCATATATTTT. This chain connects TRBV2 to TRBJ1-3; D is unclear. The CDR3 has 14 amino acids. The germline gives CDR1 SNHLY, CDR2 FYNNEI. V lost 9 bases to trimming and J lost 2 bases, with 14 bases between them. The variable domain in full, completed from reference TRBV2 and TRBJ1-3, reads EPEVTQTPSHQVTQMGQEVILRCVPISNHLYFYWYRQILGQKVEFLVSFYNNEISEKSEIFDDQFSVERPDGSNFTLKIRSTKLEDSAMYFCASAPGGPGNTIYFGEGSWLTVV.

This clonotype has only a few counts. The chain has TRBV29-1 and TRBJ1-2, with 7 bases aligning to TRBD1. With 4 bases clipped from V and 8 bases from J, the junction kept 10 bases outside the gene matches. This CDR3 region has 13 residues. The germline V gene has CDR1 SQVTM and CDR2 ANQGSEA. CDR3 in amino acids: CSVATDRAGGYTF. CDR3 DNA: TGCAGCGTTGCCACCGACAGGGCTGGCGGCTACACCTTC. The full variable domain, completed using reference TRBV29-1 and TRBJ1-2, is SAVISQKPSRDICQRGTSLTIQCQVDSQVTMMFWYRQQPGQSLTLIATANQGSEATYESGFVIDKFPISRPNLTFSTLTVSNMSPEDSSIYLCSVATDRAGGYTFGSGTRLTVV.

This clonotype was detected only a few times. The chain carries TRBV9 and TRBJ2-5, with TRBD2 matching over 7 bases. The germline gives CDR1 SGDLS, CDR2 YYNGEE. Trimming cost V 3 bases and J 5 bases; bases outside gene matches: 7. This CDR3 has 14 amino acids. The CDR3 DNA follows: TGTGCCAGCAGCGCCGGACTAGTCGGGGAGACCCAGTACTTC. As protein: CASSAGLVGETQYF. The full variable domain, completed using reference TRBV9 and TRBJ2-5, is DSGVTQTPKHLITATGQRVTLRCSPRSGDLSVYWYQQSLDQGLQFLIQYYNGEERAKGNILERFSAQQFPDLHSELNLSSLELGDSALYFCASSAGLVGETQYFGPGTRLLVL.

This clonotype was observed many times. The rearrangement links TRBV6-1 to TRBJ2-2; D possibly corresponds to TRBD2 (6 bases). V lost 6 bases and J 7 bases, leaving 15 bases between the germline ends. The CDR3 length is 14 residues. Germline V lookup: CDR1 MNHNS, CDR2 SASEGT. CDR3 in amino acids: CASRAPGVNGELFF. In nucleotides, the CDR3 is TGTGCCAGCAGGGCTCCGGGGGTAAACGGGGAGCTGTTTTTT.

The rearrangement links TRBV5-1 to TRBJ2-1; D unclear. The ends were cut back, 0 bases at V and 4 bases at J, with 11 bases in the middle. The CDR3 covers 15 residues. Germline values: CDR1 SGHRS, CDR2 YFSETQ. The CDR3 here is CASSLAGSEYNEQFF. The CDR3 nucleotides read TGCGCCAGCAGCTTGGCCGGCAGCGAATACAATGAGCAGTTCTTC. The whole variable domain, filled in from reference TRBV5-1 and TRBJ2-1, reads KAGVTQTPRYLIKTRGQQVTLSCSPISGHRSVSWYQQTPGQGLQFLFEYFSETQRNKGNFPGRFSGRQFSNSRSEMNVSTLELGDSALYLCASSLAGSEYNEQFFGPGTRLTVL.

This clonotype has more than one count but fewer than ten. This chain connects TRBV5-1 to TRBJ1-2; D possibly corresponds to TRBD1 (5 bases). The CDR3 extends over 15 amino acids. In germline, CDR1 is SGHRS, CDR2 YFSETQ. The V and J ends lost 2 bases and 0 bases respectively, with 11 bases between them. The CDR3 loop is CASSLRQSTNYGYTF. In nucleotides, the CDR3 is TGCGCCAGCAGCTTACGACAGAGCACTAACTATGGCTACACCTTC.

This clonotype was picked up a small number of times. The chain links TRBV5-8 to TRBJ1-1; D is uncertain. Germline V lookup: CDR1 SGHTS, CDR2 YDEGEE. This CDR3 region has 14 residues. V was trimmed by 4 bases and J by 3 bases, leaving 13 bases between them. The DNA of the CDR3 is TGTGCCAGCAGCCACAGACAACTATACACTGAAGCTTTCTTT. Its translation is CASSHRQLYTEAFF. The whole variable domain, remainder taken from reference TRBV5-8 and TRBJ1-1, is EAGVTQSPTHLIKTRGQQATLRCSPISGHTSVYWYQQALGLGLQFLLWYDEGEERNRGNFPPRFSGRQFPNYSSELNVNALELEDSALYLCASSHRQLYTEAFFGQGTRLTVV.

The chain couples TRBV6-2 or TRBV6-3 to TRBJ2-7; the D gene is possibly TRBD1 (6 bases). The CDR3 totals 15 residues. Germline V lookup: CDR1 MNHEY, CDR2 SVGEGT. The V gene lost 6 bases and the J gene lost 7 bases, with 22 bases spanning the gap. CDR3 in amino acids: CASRETGTRTREQYF. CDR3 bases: TGTGCCAGCAGAGAAACCGGGACAAGGACACGGGAGCAGTACTTC.

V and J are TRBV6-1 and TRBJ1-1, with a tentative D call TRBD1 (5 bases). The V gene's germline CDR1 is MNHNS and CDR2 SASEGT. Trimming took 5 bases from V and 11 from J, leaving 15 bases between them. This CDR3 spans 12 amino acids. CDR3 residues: CASSLGHFGAFF. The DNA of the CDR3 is TGTGCCAGCAGTCTTGGACATTTTGGGGCTTTCTTT.

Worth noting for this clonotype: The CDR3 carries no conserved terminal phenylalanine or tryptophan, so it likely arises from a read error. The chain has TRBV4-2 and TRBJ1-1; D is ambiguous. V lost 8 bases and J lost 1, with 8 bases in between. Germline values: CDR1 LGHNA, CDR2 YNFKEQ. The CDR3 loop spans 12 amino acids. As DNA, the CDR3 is TGTGCCAGCCGGCTTGGGAACACTGAAGCTTTCGTT. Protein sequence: CASRLGNTEAFV.

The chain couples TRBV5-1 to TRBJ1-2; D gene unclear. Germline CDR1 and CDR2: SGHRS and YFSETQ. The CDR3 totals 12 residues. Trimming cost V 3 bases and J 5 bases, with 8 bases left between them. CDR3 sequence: CASSSDWYGYTF. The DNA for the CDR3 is TGCGCCAGCAGCTCGGATTGGTATGGCTACACCTTC.

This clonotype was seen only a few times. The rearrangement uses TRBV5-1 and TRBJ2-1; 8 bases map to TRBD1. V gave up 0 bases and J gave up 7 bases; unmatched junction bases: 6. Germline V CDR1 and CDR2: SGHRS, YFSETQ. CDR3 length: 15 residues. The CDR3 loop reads CASSLVGQGRNEQFF. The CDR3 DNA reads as TGCGCCAGCAGCTTGGTCGGACAGGGTCGTAATGAGCAGTTCTTC.

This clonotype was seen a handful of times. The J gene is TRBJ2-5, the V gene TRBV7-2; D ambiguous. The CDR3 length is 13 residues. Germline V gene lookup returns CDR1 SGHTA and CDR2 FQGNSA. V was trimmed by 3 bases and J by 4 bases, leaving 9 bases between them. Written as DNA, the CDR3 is TGTGCCAGCAGCTTGACCTTCGGAGAGACCCAGTACTTC. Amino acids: CASSLTFGETQYF.

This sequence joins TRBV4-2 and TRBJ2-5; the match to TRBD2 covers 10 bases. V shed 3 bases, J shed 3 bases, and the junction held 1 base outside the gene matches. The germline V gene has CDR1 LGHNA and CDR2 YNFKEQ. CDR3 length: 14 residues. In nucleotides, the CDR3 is TGTGCCAGCAGCCAGGGACTAGCGAAAGAGACCCAGTACTTC. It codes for CASSQGLAKETQYF.

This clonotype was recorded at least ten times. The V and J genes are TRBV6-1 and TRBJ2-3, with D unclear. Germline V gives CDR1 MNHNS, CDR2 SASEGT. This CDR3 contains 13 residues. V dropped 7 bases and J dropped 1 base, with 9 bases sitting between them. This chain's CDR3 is CASIQDGTDTQYF. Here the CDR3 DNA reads TGTGCCAGCATTCAGGACGGCACAGATACGCAGTATTTT.

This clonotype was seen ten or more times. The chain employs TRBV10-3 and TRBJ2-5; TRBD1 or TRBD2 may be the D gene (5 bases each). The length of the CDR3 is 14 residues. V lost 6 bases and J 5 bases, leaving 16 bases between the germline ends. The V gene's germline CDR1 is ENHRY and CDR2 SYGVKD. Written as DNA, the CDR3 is TGTGCCATCAGCCGGGACCGCCTCGCCGAGACCCAGTACTTC. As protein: CAISRDRLAETQYF.

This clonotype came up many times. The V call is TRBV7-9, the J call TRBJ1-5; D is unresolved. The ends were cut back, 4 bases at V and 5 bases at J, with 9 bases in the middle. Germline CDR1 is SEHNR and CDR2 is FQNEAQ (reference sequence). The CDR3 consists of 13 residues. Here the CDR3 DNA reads TGTGCCAGCAGCTCTAGGGAGGATCAGCCCCAGCATTTT. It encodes CASSSREDQPQHF.

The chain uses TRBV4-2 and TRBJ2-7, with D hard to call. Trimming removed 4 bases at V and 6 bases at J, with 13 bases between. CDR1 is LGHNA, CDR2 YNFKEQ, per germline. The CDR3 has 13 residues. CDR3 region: CASSPTAESEQYF. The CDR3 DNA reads TGTGCCAGCAGCCCAACGGCAGAGTCCGAGCAGTACTTC.